Described below is a single TCR beta chain sequence and its context. Its target is unknown. The entry originates in a study of shared clonotypes between healthy human individuals. Overall study results and limits: It was the few donors that limited the genetic and exposure-history diversity represented.

Losses at the gene ends were 6 bases for V and 5 bases for J; bases not matched to a gene: 12. This CDR3 has 15 amino acids. Germline loops: CDR1 SGHDT, CDR2 YYEEEE. Sequencing used immunoSEQ multiplex PCR; TCRdb keeps in-frame clones, though not all of them. Among some 530,000 clones listed, more than 65% were seen once. This rearrangement joins TRBV5-6 to TRBJ2-7; 9 nucleotides align to TRBD2. The receptor comes from a middle-aged woman in good health. Some clones in this sample may be carry-over from other donors' samples. Sequenced input: PBMCs. The CDR3 DNA sequence: TGTGCCAGCACCCCGGGACTAGCCAGATCGCACGAGCAGTACTTC. It yields the protein CASTPGLARSHEQYF.